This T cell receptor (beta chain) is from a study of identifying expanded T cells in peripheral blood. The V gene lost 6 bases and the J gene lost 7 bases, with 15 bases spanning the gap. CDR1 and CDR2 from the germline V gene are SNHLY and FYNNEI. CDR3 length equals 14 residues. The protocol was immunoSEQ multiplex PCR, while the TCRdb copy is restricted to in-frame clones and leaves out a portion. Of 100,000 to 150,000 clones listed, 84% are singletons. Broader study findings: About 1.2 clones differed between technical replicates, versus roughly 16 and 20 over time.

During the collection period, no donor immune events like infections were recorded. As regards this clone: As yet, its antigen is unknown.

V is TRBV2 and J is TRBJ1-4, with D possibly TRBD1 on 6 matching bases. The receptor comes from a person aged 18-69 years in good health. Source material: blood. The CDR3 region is CASRQQGLGEKLFF. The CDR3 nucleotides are TGTGCCAGCAGGCAGCAGGGGCTAGGTGAAAAACTGTTTTTT.